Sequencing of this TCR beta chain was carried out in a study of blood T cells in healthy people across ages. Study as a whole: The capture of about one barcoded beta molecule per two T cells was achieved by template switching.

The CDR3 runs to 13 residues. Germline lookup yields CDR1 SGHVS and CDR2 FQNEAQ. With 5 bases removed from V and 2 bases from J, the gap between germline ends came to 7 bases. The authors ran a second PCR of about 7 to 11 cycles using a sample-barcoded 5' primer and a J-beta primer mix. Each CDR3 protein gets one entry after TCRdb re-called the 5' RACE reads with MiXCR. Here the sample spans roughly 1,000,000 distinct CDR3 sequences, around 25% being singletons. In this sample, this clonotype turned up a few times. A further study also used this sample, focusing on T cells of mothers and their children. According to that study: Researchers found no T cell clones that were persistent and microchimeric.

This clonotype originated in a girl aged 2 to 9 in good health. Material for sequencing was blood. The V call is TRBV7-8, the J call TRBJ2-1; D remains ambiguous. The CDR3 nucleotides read TGTGCCAGCAGCACACGAACCTACAATGAGCAGTTCTTC. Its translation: CASSTRTYNEQFF.